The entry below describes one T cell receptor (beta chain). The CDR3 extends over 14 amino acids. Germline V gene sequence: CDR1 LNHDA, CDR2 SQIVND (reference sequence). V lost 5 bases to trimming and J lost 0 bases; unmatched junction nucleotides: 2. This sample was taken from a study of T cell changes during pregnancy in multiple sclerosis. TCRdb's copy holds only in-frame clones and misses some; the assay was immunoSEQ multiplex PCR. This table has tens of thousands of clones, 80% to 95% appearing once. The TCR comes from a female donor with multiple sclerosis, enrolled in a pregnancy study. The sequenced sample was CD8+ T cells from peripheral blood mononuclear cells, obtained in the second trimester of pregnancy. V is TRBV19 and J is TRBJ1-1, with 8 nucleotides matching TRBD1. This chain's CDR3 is CASSVDRVNTEAFF. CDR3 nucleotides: TGTGCCAGTAGTGTGGACAGGGTGAACACTGAAGCTTTCTTT.